These 24 T cell receptor beta chains were all obtained from the same sample, sequenced in a study of blood T cell repertoires in COVID-19. Profiled with immunoSEQ multiplex PCR; TCRdb holds only in-frame clones, not every one. The sample shows under 150,000 clones, 65% to 85% of them seen only once. Sequencing input: peripheral blood. The receptors were sampled from a man aged 65 to 79 with acute or convalescent COVID-19.

J is TRBJ2-7 and V is TRBV6-2 or TRBV6-3, with TRBD1 matching 7 bases. The germline V gene encodes CDR1 MNHEY and CDR2 SVGEGT. The CDR3 loop spans 13 amino acids. V shed 6 bases and J 3 bases; nucleotides not matched to a gene: 5. CDR3 nucleotide sequence: TGTGCCAGCAGCCGGGACAGATTCTACGAGCAGTACTTC. Translating it yields CASSRDRFYEQYF.

The chain combines TRBV7-9 with TRBJ2-7, with 7 bases fitting TRBD1. In germline, CDR1 is SEHNR, CDR2 FQNEAQ (reference sequence). This CDR3 has 15 amino acids. The trim removed 4 bases at V and 3 bases at J, leaving 9 bases unmatched. The CDR3 loop reads CASSSEVGQLYEQYF. The CDR3 DNA follows: TGTGCCAGCAGCTCCGAGGTGGGACAGCTCTACGAGCAGTACTTC.

This clone has a single count. The chain combines TRBV7-8 with TRBJ2-3; D is ambiguous. CDR1 and CDR2 (germline): SGHVS, FQNEAQ. The CDR3 totals 15 residues. With 0 bases removed from V and 4 bases from J, the gap between germline ends came to 11 bases. In nucleotides, the CDR3 is TGTGCCAGCAGCTTAGCCTACGGCAGGTCAGATACGCAGTATTTT. It is translated as CASSLAYGRSDTQYF.

The chain carries TRBV28 and TRBJ1-5; D might be TRBD1 (5 bases). V gave up 1 base and J gave up 9 bases, with 13 bases separating them. The germline CDR1 and CDR2 sequences are MDHEN and SYDVKM. This CDR3 contains 14 residues. The CDR3: CASSLSQGRGPQHF. The CDR3 coding sequence is TGTGCCAGCAGTTTATCGCAGGGCAGAGGGCCCCAGCATTTT.

Only a few counts were recorded for this clone. The chain combines TRBV7-9 with TRBJ2-5, with a possible D match to TRBD1 (5 bases). The ends were cut back, 5 bases at V and 5 bases at J, with 6 bases in the middle. The CDR3 has 11 amino acids. The germline V gene has CDR1 SEHNR and CDR2 FQNEAQ (reference sequence). The DNA of the CDR3 is TGTGCCAGCAGCCGACAGGAGACCCAGTACTTC. Amino acids: CASSRQETQYF.

This sequence joins TRBV13 and TRBJ2-2; 7 positions agree with TRBD1. The CDR3 runs 15 residues. From germline, CDR1 is PRHDT and CDR2 FYEKMQ (reference sequence). V gave up 5 bases and J gave up 1 base; unmatched junction bases: 4. The CDR3 loop reads CASSPGQQNTGELFF. The CDR3 bases are TGTGCCAGCAGCCCGGGACAGCAGAACACCGGGGAGCTGTTTTTT.

The chain employs TRBV28 and TRBJ1-2; a possible D gene is TRBD1 (5 bases). The CDR3 length is 16 residues. The germline CDR1 and CDR2 sequences are MDHEN and SYDVKM. Between the trimmed V and J ends, which lost 5 bases and 0 bases, there was a span of 16 bases. The CDR3 DNA is TGTGCCAGCAGTCCATCGGGACTAACTACTAACTATGGCTACACCTTC. Translating gives CASSPSGLTTNYGYTF.

This CDR3 is CASSLAPGAYEQYF. Here the CDR3 DNA reads TGTGCCAGCAGCTTAGCACCCGGAGCCTACGAGCAGTACTTC. The chain combines TRBV7-9 with TRBJ2-7, with D hard to call. Germline-derived CDR1 and CDR2 are SEHNR and FQNEAQ (reference sequence). The CDR3 totals 14 residues. Trimming took 0 bases from V and 2 from J, leaving 8 bases between them.

The chain has TRBV15 and TRBJ2-7, with D possibly TRBD1 on 6 matching bases. V was clipped by 5 bases and J by 7 bases, with 18 bases between them. The CDR3 loop spans 14 amino acids. Per germline, CDR1 LNHNV and CDR2 YYDKDF (reference sequence). The CDR3 region is CATSLRTVGREQYF. The CDR3 bases are TGTGCCACCAGCCTGAGGACAGTGGGACGGGAGCAGTACTTC.

The genes are TRBV5-4 and TRBJ2-3, with 9 bases aligning to TRBD2. Looked up from germline, CDR1 is SGHNT and CDR2 is YYREEE (reference sequence). The CDR3 loop spans 17 amino acids. V was clipped by 1 base and J by 5 bases; unmatched bases: 11. The CDR3 is CASSLLSAGGVLDTQYF. The CDR3 DNA sequence: TGTGCCAGCAGCTTGTTGTCGGCGGGGGGGGTTTTAGATACGCAGTATTTT. Full variable domain (rest looked up from reference TRBV5-4 and TRBJ2-3): ETGVTQSPTHLIKTRGQQVTLRCSSQSGHNTVSWYQQALGQGPQFIFQYYREEENGRGNFPPRFSGLQFPNYSSELNVNALELDDSALYLCASSLLSAGGVLDTQYFGPGTRLTVL.

This chain links TRBV2 with TRBJ1-1; D is uncertain. Trimming removed 3 bases at V and 4 bases at J, with 9 bases between. The CDR3 has 13 amino acids. Germline V CDR1 and CDR2: SNHLY, FYNNEI. CDR3 sequence (DNA): TGTGCCAGCAGTGAGGAGTTTAGCACTGAAGCTTTCTTT. It encodes CASSEEFSTEAFF. The full variable domain, completed using reference TRBV2 and TRBJ1-1, is EPEVTQTPSHQVTQMGQEVILRCVPISNHLYFYWYRQILGQKVEFLVSFYNNEISEKSEIFDDQFSVERPDGSNFTLKIRSTKLEDSAMYFCASSEEFSTEAFFGQGTRLTVV.

The genes are TRBV4-1 and TRBJ2-1; TRBD2 matches at 7 bases. This CDR3 region has 15 residues. The V segment lost 4 bases and the J segment 6 bases; nucleotides outside the gene matches: 9. CDR1 and CDR2 (germline): MGHRA, YSYEKL. This CDR3 reads CASSLGLGPFNEQFF. CDR3 bases: TGCGCCAGCAGCCTCGGACTAGGCCCTTTCAATGAGCAGTTCTTC.

V usage is TRBV7-2 and J usage is TRBJ2-1, with TRBD1 matching over 9 bases. CDR3 length: 15 residues. Germline V lookup: CDR1 SGHTA, CDR2 FQGNSA. V shed 0 bases, J shed 6 bases, and the junction held 3 bases outside the gene matches. In nucleotides, the CDR3 is TGTGCCAGCAGCTTAGCGGGACAGGGAAGCAATGAGCAGTTCTTC. Amino acid sequence: CASSLAGQGSNEQFF.

The V call is TRBV18, the J call TRBJ2-5; 7 bases are shared with TRBD1. Losses at the gene ends were 4 bases for V and 4 bases for J; bases not matched to a gene: 6. The CDR3 is 14 residues long. Germline CDR1 is KGHSH and CDR2 is LQKENI. The CDR3 nucleotides are TGTGCCAGCTCACTCCGACAGGGATCAGAGACCCAGTACTTC. This codes for CASSLRQGSETQYF.

This chain uses TRBV19 with TRBJ2-4; a weak D match, TRBD2 (6 bases). The germline gives CDR1 LNHDA, CDR2 SQIVND (reference sequence). The CDR3 spans 16 residues. The ends were cut back, 5 bases at V and 3 bases at J, with 17 bases in the middle. The CDR3 protein is CASSGSTRGGKNIQYF. The CDR3 DNA reads as TGTGCCAGTAGTGGATCGACTAGGGGTGGCAAAAACATTCAGTACTTC.

The rearrangement links TRBV6-5 to TRBJ2-5, with 10 bases matching TRBD1. With V trimmed by 7 bases and J by 6 bases, 11 bases remained unmatched. The germline gives CDR1 MNHEY, CDR2 SVGAGI. This CDR3 region has 15 residues. The CDR3 DNA reads as TGTGCCAGCAAGCGACAGGGGGCTGATGGCCAGACCCAGTACTTC. It yields the protein CASKRQGADGQTQYF.

The chain joins TRBV5-1 to TRBJ2-1; 8 bases fit TRBD1. Trimming removed 0 bases from V and 3 bases from J; junction bases left unmatched: 8. This CDR3 region has 17 residues. The V gene's germline CDR1 is SGHRS and CDR2 YFSETQ. As DNA, the CDR3 is TGCGCCAGCAGCTTGGGACTGGGACAGGCGGACTACAATGAGCAGTTCTTC. Amino acid sequence: CASSLGLGQADYNEQFF.

This clone was detected a few times. The chain carries TRBV9 and TRBJ2-3; D might be TRBD1 (6 bases). The germline V gene has CDR1 SGDLS and CDR2 YYNGEE. This CDR3 comprises 14 residues. V gave up 3 bases and J gave up 4 bases, with 12 bases separating them. CDR3 coding DNA: TGTGCCAGCAGCGCCTCAGGGGCCTCAGATACGCAGTATTTT. This gives the protein CASSASGASDTQYF. The entire variable domain, with the rest obtained from reference TRBV9 and TRBJ2-3, is as follows: DSGVTQTPKHLITATGQRVTLRCSPRSGDLSVYWYQQSLDQGLQFLIQYYNGEERAKGNILERFSAQQFPDLHSELNLSSLELGDSALYFCASSASGASDTQYFGPGTRLTVL.

The genes are TRBV6-5 and TRBJ2-7; TRBD1 is a possible D gene (6 bases). Germline-derived CDR1 and CDR2 are MNHEY and SVGAGI. Between the trimmed V and J ends, which lost 7 bases and 0 bases, there was a span of 13 bases. The CDR3 length is 14 residues. CDR3 nucleotide sequence: TGTGCCAGCACGGACAGCCGATCCTCCTACGAGCAGTACTTC. Its translation is CASTDSRSSYEQYF.

This clone was detected once. The chain recombines TRBV27 with TRBJ2-7; tentative D call: TRBD2 (6 bases). Per the germline V gene, CDR1 is MNHEY and CDR2 is SMNVEV (reference sequence). The V end lost 10 bases, the J end lost 2 bases, and 18 bases lay between the germline ends. This CDR3 is 14 amino acids long. Written as DNA, the CDR3 is TGTGCCACCAAAACCGAGGTAGCGGCCTACGAGCAGTACTTC. It codes for CATKTEVAAYEQYF.

The chain joins TRBV7-9 to TRBJ2-5, with 8 bases aligning to TRBD2. The CDR3 totals 13 residues. CDR1 SEHNR and CDR2 FQNEAQ come from the germline V gene (reference sequence). With V trimmed by 3 bases and J by 5 bases, 2 bases remained unmatched. CDR3 protein: CASSFAGGETQYF. The CDR3 DNA reads TGTGCCAGCAGCTTCGCGGGGGGCGAGACCCAGTACTTC.

This rearrangement joins TRBV4-2 to TRBJ2-2; D possibly corresponds to TRBD2 (6 bases). The V gene's germline CDR1 is LGHNA and CDR2 YNFKEQ. V lost 1 base to trimming and J lost 7 bases, with 16 bases between them. The CDR3 is 16 residues long. CDR3 loop: CASSQAGTSSGGELFF. In DNA, the CDR3 is TGTGCCAGCAGCCAAGCCGGGACTTCTTCTGGCGGGGAGCTGTTTTTT.

The J gene is TRBJ2-3, the V gene TRBV11-2, with D perhaps TRBD2 (6 bases). The CDR3 length is 15 residues. The germline CDR1 and CDR2 sequences are SGHAT and FQNNGV. With 3 bases removed from V and 1 base from J, the gap between germline ends came to 11 bases. DNA of the CDR3: TGTGCCAGCAGCTTGAGGAGGGGTGGCACAGATACGCAGTATTTT. Translated, it gives CASSLRRGGTDTQYF.

This clone was picked up a small number of times. The chain recombines TRBV7-9 with TRBJ1-5; 9 nucleotides agree with TRBD1. Unmatched junction bases numbered 6, after V lost 6 bases and J lost 6 bases. Germline V CDR1 and CDR2: SEHNR, FQNEAQ (reference sequence). The CDR3 is made up of 14 amino acids. The CDR3 loop reads CASSIGTGFQPQHF. DNA for the CDR3: TGTGCCAGCAGTATTGGGACAGGGTTTCAGCCCCAGCATTTT.